Listed here are 13 T cell receptor beta chains from one sample, sequenced in a study of blood T cell repertoires in COVID-19. This table comes from immunoSEQ multiplex PCR, and its TCRdb copy is limited to in-frame clones, with some not included. This sample has around 150,000 clones, with around 75% found just once. The sample consisted of peripheral blood. The source of these receptors is a woman of 80 years or more with acute or convalescent COVID-19.

The CDR3 bases are TGCGCCAGCAGCTTGCCGGGAGCTCGTGGGGTTACGCAGTATTTT. It codes for CASSLPGARGVTQYF. The chain recombines TRBV5-1 with TRBJ2-3, with D possibly matching TRBD2 (6 bases). Germline assignment: CDR1 SGHRS and CDR2 YFSETQ. The CDR3 sequence is 15 residues long. The ends were cut back, 1 base at V and 8 bases at J, with 17 bases in the middle.

The rearrangement joins TRBV11-2 to TRBJ1-5; D possibly corresponds to TRBD1 (5 bases). The V and J ends lost 2 bases and 7 bases respectively, with 9 bases between them. Germline V gene lookup returns CDR1 SGHAT and CDR2 FQNNGV. The CDR3 consists of 13 residues. CDR3 amino acids: CASSLQGSQPQHF. The CDR3 nucleotides read TGTGCCAGCAGCTTACAGGGTTCCCAGCCCCAGCATTTT.

This clone was counted a single time. The rearrangement uses TRBV3-1 (or the pseudogene TRBV3-2) and TRBJ2-1, with 9 bases that match TRBD2. Germline V gene sequence: CDR1 LGHDT, CDR2 YNNKEL (reference sequence). The CDR3 totals 14 residues. V lost 6 bases and J lost 4; bases outside the gene matches: 4. CDR3 region: CASRAGGGYNEQFF. Written as DNA, the CDR3 is TGTGCCAGCAGGGCGGGAGGGGGGTACAATGAGCAGTTCTTC.

This clone showed up just once. CDR3 sequence reads: CASSLAGVHEQYF. The CDR3 DNA is TGTGCCAGCAGCCTGGCAGGGGTCCACGAGCAGTACTTC. The chain uses TRBV21-1 and TRBJ2-7; the listed D gene, TRBD1, was not tested against the DNA. TRBV21-1 is reported as a pseudogene. The CDR3 contains 13 residues.

This rearrangement joins TRBV7-8 to TRBJ2-7; TRBD2 agrees at 7 bases. The V gene end was trimmed by 4 bases and the J gene end by 7 bases; junction bases not matched to a gene: 10. The length of the CDR3 is 14 residues. CDR1 is SGHVS, CDR2 FQNEAQ, per germline. CDR3 in amino acids: CASSSHGRAGEQYF. In DNA, the CDR3 is TGTGCCAGCAGCTCCCACGGGAGAGCGGGAGAGCAGTACTTC.

The chain combines TRBV2 with TRBJ1-2, with D maybe TRBD1 (6 bases). CDR1 and CDR2 (germline): SNHLY, FYNNEI. V dropped 1 base and J dropped 7 bases, with 16 bases sitting between them. The CDR3 has 15 amino acids. The DNA of the CDR3 is TGTGCCAGCAGTGAAGATTTGGGGGGGCGAGGTGGCTACACCTTC. This sequence encodes CASSEDLGGRGGYTF.

The chain uses TRBV7-9 and TRBJ1-6, with 7 bases that match TRBD1. Unmatched junction bases numbered 15, after V lost 1 base and J lost 6 bases. The CDR3 extends over 19 amino acids. The V gene's germline CDR1 is SEHNR and CDR2 FQNEAQ (reference sequence). CDR3 coding DNA: TGTGCCAGCAGCTTAGGAGGAGACAGGGTTAAGGGGTTTAATTCACCCCTCCACTTT. This sequence encodes CASSLGGDRVKGFNSPLHF. Drawing the rest from reference TRBV7-9 and TRBJ1-6, the complete variable domain is DTGVSQNPRHKITKRGQNVTFRCDPISEHNRLYWYRQTLGQGPEFLTYFQNEAQLEKSRLLSDRFSAERPKGSFSTLEIQRTEQGDSAMYLCASSLGGDRVKGFNSPLHFGNGTRLTVT.

Concerning this clone itself: This sample also contains other DNA sequences that code for the same CDR3. This chain connects TRBV5-1 to TRBJ2-7; D is perhaps TRBD1 (5 bases). The V gene lost 0 bases and the J gene lost 0 bases, with 7 bases spanning the gap. This CDR3 region has 14 residues. The germline V gene encodes CDR1 SGHRS and CDR2 YFSETQ. CDR3 coding DNA: TGCGCCAGCAGCTTGGGGGGCACCTCCTACGAGCAGTACTTC. Translation gives CASSLGGTSYEQYF.

The chain combines TRBV6-5 with TRBJ2-3, with 8 positions matching TRBD2. The V segment lost 11 bases and the J segment 2 bases; nucleotides outside the gene matches: 12. This CDR3 has 15 residues. Looked up from germline, CDR1 is MNHEY and CDR2 is SVGAGI. The CDR3 DNA reads TGTGCCTGCAAGGGGAGCGGGAGATCCACAGATACGCAGTATTTT. It yields the protein CACKGSGRSTDTQYF.

V is TRBV5-1 and J is TRBJ2-1; D possibly corresponds to TRBD2 (6 bases). The germline V gene has CDR1 SGHRS and CDR2 YFSETQ. The CDR3 extends over 17 amino acids. The V and J ends lost 4 bases and 5 bases respectively, with 22 bases between them. CDR3 sequence reads: CASSVPVAAGGDNEQFF. CDR3 coding DNA: TGCGCCAGCAGCGTGCCGGTAGCGGCAGGAGGGGACAATGAGCAGTTCTTC.

The chain has TRBV11-2 and TRBJ2-7; possibly TRBD2 for D (6 bases). CDR1 is SGHAT, CDR2 FQNNGV, per germline. Trimming took 5 bases from V and 2 from J, leaving 13 bases between them. The CDR3 extends over 14 amino acids. The CDR3 nucleotides are TGTGCCAGCAGCCTTAGAGGCGGGACCTACGAGCAGTACTTC. It is translated as CASSLRGGTYEQYF.

DNA for the CDR3: TGCGCCAGCAGTGACGGACAGGCTAATGAAAAACTGTTTTTT. As protein: CASSDGQANEKLFF. The rearrangement uses TRBV10-1 and TRBJ1-4; 7 bases agree with TRBD1. CDR1 WNHNN and CDR2 SYGVQD come from the germline V gene (reference sequence). J was trimmed by 3 bases and V by 3 bases; bases with no gene match: 1. This CDR3 spans 14 amino acids.

This sequence joins TRBV19 and TRBJ2-1, with D perhaps matching TRBD1 (5 bases). Looked up from germline, CDR1 is LNHDA and CDR2 is SQIVND (reference sequence). V dropped 2 bases and J dropped 4 bases, with 12 bases sitting between them. The CDR3 length is 15 residues. The CDR3, as DNA: TGTGCCAGTAGTATACAGGGCGGTGGGTACAATGAGCAGTTCTTC. Protein: CASSIQGGGYNEQFF.